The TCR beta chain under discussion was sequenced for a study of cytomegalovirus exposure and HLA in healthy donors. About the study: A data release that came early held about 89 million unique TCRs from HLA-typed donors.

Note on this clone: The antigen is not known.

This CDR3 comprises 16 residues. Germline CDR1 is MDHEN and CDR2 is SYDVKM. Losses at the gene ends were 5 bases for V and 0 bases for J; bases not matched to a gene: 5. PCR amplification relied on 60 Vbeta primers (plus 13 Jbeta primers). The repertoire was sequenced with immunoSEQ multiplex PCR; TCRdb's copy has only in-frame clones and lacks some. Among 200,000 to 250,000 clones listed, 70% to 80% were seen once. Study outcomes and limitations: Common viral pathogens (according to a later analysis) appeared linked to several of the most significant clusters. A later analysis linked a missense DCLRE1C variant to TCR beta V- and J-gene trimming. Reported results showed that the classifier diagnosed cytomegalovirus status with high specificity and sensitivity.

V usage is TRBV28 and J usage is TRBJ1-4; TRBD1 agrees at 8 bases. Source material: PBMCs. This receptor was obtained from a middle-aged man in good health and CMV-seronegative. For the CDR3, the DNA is TGTGCCAGCAGTCTGACAGGGGTGGCAACTAATGAAAAACTGTTTTTT. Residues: CASSLTGVATNEKLFF.